The 22 T cell receptor beta chains below come from one sample, sequenced in a study of blood T cell repertoires in COVID-19. Data came from immunoSEQ multiplex PCR; TCRdb stores just in-frame clones and leaves some out. The sample has a few hundred thousand clones; about nine tenths are singletons. What was sequenced was PBMCs or T cells enriched from blood (not recorded which). These receptors were collected from a woman between 55 and 75 years old who had recovered from COVID-19.

This sequence joins TRBV11-2 and TRBJ1-1; the match to TRBD1 covers 7 bases. From germline, CDR1 is SGHAT and CDR2 FQNNGV. CDR3 length: 16 residues. V shed 4 bases and J 0 bases; nucleotides not matched to a gene: 8. The CDR3 spells CASSSGQSKLNTEAFF. The DNA of the CDR3 is TGTGCCAGCAGCTCGGGACAGTCAAAATTGAACACTGAAGCTTTCTTT. The full variable domain, rest sourced from reference TRBV11-2 and TRBJ1-1, is EAGVAQSPRYKIIEKRQSVAFWCNPISGHATLYWYQQILGQGPKLLIQFQNNGVVDDSQLPKDRFSAERLKGVDSTLKIQPAKLEDSAVYLCASSSGQSKLNTEAFFGQGTRLTVV.

The chain joins TRBV6-4 to TRBJ1-2; 8 bases map to TRBD1. This CDR3 is 15 amino acids long. V was clipped by 0 bases and J by 2 bases; unmatched bases: 2. Germline V gene lookup returns CDR1 MRHNA and CDR2 SNTAGT. The CDR3 protein is CASSDSRQGNYGYTF. The DNA for the CDR3 is TGTGCCAGCAGTGACTCGAGACAGGGGAACTATGGCTACACCTTC.

The gene calls are TRBV2 and TRBJ2-1, with D possibly matching TRBD1 (5 bases). The CDR3 length is 13 residues. Per the germline V gene, CDR1 is SNHLY and CDR2 is FYNNEI. V was shortened by 5 bases and J by 5 bases, with 10 bases between the two germline ends. The chain's CDR3 is CASSLQGNNEQFF. CDR3 nucleotides: TGTGCCAGCAGTCTCCAGGGAAACAATGAGCAGTTCTTC.

The chain is built from TRBV6-5 and TRBJ2-3, with D hard to call. V was cut by 2 bases and J by 3 bases, with 9 bases left in between. The CDR3 loop spans 14 amino acids. The germline V gene has CDR1 MNHEY and CDR2 SVGAGI. The CDR3 bases are TGTGCCAGCAGTTACGGGCGACGGACAGATACGCAGTATTTT. This encodes CASSYGRRTDTQYF.

This clone was counted many times. The V gene is TRBV11-2, the J gene TRBJ1-3, with D perhaps TRBD1 (6 bases). The germline gives CDR1 SGHAT, CDR2 FQNNGV. The CDR3 covers 14 residues. Trimming removed 7 bases at V and 1 base at J, with 11 bases between. The CDR3 sequence is CASTPRGSGNTIYF. In DNA form, the CDR3 reads TGTGCCAGCACCCCCAGGGGATCTGGAAACACCATATATTTT.

The chain couples TRBV11-2 to TRBJ2-3, with 10 bases that match TRBD1. Trimming cost V 3 bases and J 4 bases; bases outside gene matches: 4. The germline CDR1 and CDR2 sequences are SGHAT and FQNNGV. This CDR3 comprises 15 residues. CDR3 residues: CASSFGQGGADTQYF. In DNA form, the CDR3 reads TGTGCCAGCAGCTTCGGACAGGGGGGGGCAGATACGCAGTATTTT.

The chain has TRBV2 and TRBJ2-3, with TRBD1 identical over 12 bases. Trimming took 7 bases from V and 1 from J; bases not matched to a gene: 6. Germline V lookup: CDR1 SNHLY, CDR2 FYNNEI. The CDR3 is 16 amino acids. The chain's CDR3 is CASITGTGGRTDTQYF. The DNA of the CDR3 is TGTGCCAGCATAACTGGGACAGGGGGCCGCACAGATACGCAGTATTTT.

This chain connects TRBV10-1 to TRBJ2-7, with D hard to call. Germline V gene sequence: CDR1 WNHNN, CDR2 SYGVQD (reference sequence). V gave up 6 bases and J gave up 7 bases, with 10 bases separating them. This CDR3 is 11 amino acids long. CDR3 sequence: CASSSYGEQYV. In DNA, the CDR3 is TGCGCCAGCAGCTCATACGGGGAGCAGTACGTC.

As concerns this clone: The same CDR3 is also encoded by other DNA sequences in this sample. The chain employs TRBV5-1 and TRBJ2-1; 9 positions match TRBD2. This CDR3 region has 14 residues. The trim removed 0 bases at V and 6 bases at J, leaving 1 base unmatched. Per germline, CDR1 SGHRS and CDR2 YFSETQ. The CDR3, as DNA: TGCGCCAGCAGCTTGGCTAGCGGGGCCAATGAGCAGTTCTTC. The encoded protein is CASSLASGANEQFF. Complete variable domain (other parts from reference TRBV5-1 and TRBJ2-1): KAGVTQTPRYLIKTRGQQVTLSCSPISGHRSVSWYQQTPGQGLQFLFEYFSETQRNKGNFPGRFSGRQFSNSRSEMNVSTLELGDSALYLCASSLASGANEQFFGPGTRLTVL.

The V gene is TRBV7-2, the J gene TRBJ2-3; 12 bases map to TRBD2. V was pared by 5 bases and J by 2 bases, with 5 bases of the junction left unmatched. Germline loops: CDR1 SGHTA, CDR2 FQGNSA. This CDR3 has 16 residues. CDR3 protein: CASSPRLAGVTDTQYF. The DNA of the CDR3 is TGTGCCAGCAGCCCCCGACTAGCGGGGGTCACAGATACGCAGTATTTT.

This chain connects TRBV6-5 to TRBJ1-2; 8 nucleotides line up with TRBD1. The V gene end was trimmed by 7 bases and the J gene end by 5 bases; junction bases not matched to a gene: 9. CDR3 length: 14 amino acids. Germline V lookup: CDR1 MNHEY, CDR2 SVGAGI. In DNA, the CDR3 is TGTGCCAGCAATCCCAAGGACAGGGATTATGGCTACACCTTC. Translating gives CASNPKDRDYGYTF.

This chain joins TRBV7-2 and TRBJ2-5, with a weak D call TRBD2 (5 bases). V lost 1 base and J lost 0, with 12 bases in between. The CDR3 covers 16 residues. Germline V lookup: CDR1 SGHTA, CDR2 FQGNSA. CDR3 in DNA: TGTGCCAGCAGCTTAGATTCGGGAACGTACCAAGAGACCCAGTACTTC. This gives the protein CASSLDSGTYQETQYF.

This clone was counted once. V and J are TRBV19 and TRBJ2-1; TRBD2 is a possible D gene (5 bases). Trimming cost V 3 bases and J 5 bases, with 17 bases left between them. There are 16 residues in the CDR3. Germline CDR1 reads LNHDA; CDR2 reads SQIVND (reference sequence). CDR3: CASSIYPREINNEQFF. The CDR3 coding sequence is TGTGCCAGTAGTATCTACCCTAGGGAGATAAACAATGAGCAGTTCTTC.

The V and J genes are TRBV19 and TRBJ2-2; TRBD1 matches at 8 bases. The CDR3 runs 13 residues. Germline CDR1 and CDR2: LNHDA and SQIVND (reference sequence). V lost 6 bases, J lost 6 bases, and 3 bases stayed unmatched. CDR3 in DNA: TGTGCCAGTAGAGCGACAGGGGCCGGGGAGCTGTTTTTT. The encoded protein is CASRATGAGELFF.

The V gene is TRBV2, the J gene TRBJ2-2; TRBD1 matches at 10 bases. The CDR3 sequence is 16 residues long. Germline loops: CDR1 SNHLY, CDR2 FYNNEI. With 6 bases clipped from V and 7 bases from J, the junction kept 11 bases outside the gene matches. The CDR3 region has the DNA TGTGCCAGCAGCCCGGGACAGGGGCGATTCAGCGGGGAGCTGTTTTTT. Residues: CASSPGQGRFSGELFF. The whole variable domain, filled in from reference TRBV2 and TRBJ2-2, reads EPEVTQTPSHQVTQMGQEVILRCVPISNHLYFYWYRQILGQKVEFLVSFYNNEISEKSEIFDDQFSVERPDGSNFTLKIRSTKLEDSAMYFCASSPGQGRFSGELFFGEGSRLTVL.

V is TRBV27 and J is TRBJ2-1; TRBD1 matches 10 bases. The CDR3 totals 12 residues. After removal of 4 bases from V and 16 bases from J, the junction contained 7 bases not matched to a gene. Looked up from germline, CDR1 is MNHEY and CDR2 is SMNVEV (reference sequence). The CDR3 protein is CASSSHGTGEFF. In DNA form, the CDR3 reads TGTGCCAGCAGTTCTCATGGGACAGGGGAATTCTTC.

The gene calls are TRBV7-2 and TRBJ2-5; possibly TRBD1 for D (5 bases). The CDR3 consists of 15 residues. The germline gives CDR1 SGHTA, CDR2 FQGNSA. The ends were cut back, 3 bases at V and 0 bases at J, with 11 bases in the middle. The CDR3 reads CASSFGRANQETQYF. CDR3 coding DNA: TGTGCCAGCAGCTTCGGCAGGGCCAACCAAGAGACCCAGTACTTC.

This sequence joins TRBV7-9 and TRBJ2-1; 11 bases fit TRBD1. From germline, CDR1 is SEHNR and CDR2 FQNEAQ (reference sequence). The CDR3 is 16 amino acids. The V gene end was trimmed by 5 bases and the J gene end by 7 bases; junction bases not matched to a gene: 10. For the CDR3, the DNA is TGTGCCAGCAGCCCCCTTGGGACAGGGGGACTAAATGAGCAGTTCTTC. Its translation is CASSPLGTGGLNEQFF.

This clone has only a few counts. The gene calls are TRBV21-1 and TRBJ1-4; the D call of TRBD1 is as the table states it, not checked on the DNA. TRBV21-1 counts as a pseudogene. The length of the CDR3 is 16 residues. The CDR3 nucleotides read TGTGCCAGCAGCAAAGTCGTCAGGGTAAAAAATGAAAAACTGTTTTTT. This sequence encodes CASSKVVRVKNEKLFF.

This chain connects TRBV20-1 to TRBJ2-2, with TRBD1 identical over 11 bases. CDR3 length: 16 amino acids. The ends lost 3 bases at V and 2 bases at J; junction bases unmatched: 5. The germline V gene has CDR1 DFQATT and CDR2 SNEGSKA (reference sequence). The CDR3 reads CSASRTGGVNTGELFF. The CDR3, as DNA: TGCAGTGCTAGTAGGACAGGGGGCGTCAACACCGGGGAGCTGTTTTTT.

This clone was seen just once. The rearrangement joins TRBV25-1 to TRBJ2-1; TRBD2 agrees at 7 bases. The CDR3 is 17 residues long. CDR1 is MGHDK, CDR2 SYGVNS, per germline. V was pared by 0 bases and J by 0 bases, with 5 bases of the junction left unmatched. The chain's CDR3 is CASSEYSGLGSYNEQFF. CDR3 coding DNA: TGTGCCAGCAGTGAATATTCCGGACTAGGCTCCTACAATGAGCAGTTCTTC.

The J gene is TRBJ2-1, the V gene TRBV12-5, with D uncertain. The V and J ends lost 2 bases and 7 bases respectively, with 12 bases between them. CDR1 is LGHNT and CDR2 is FRNRAP in the germline V gene. There are 14 residues in the CDR3. The CDR3, as DNA: TGTGCTAGTGGTTTGTGGTCGGAGTGGAATGAGCAGTTCTTC. Amino acid sequence: CASGLWSEWNEQFF. Complete variable domain (other parts from reference TRBV12-5 and TRBJ2-1): DARVTQTPRHKVTEMGQEVTMRCQPILGHNTVFWYRQTMMQGLELLAYFRNRAPLDDSGMPKDRFSAEMPDATLATLKIQPSEPRDSAVYFCASGLWSEWNEQFFGPGTRLTVL.